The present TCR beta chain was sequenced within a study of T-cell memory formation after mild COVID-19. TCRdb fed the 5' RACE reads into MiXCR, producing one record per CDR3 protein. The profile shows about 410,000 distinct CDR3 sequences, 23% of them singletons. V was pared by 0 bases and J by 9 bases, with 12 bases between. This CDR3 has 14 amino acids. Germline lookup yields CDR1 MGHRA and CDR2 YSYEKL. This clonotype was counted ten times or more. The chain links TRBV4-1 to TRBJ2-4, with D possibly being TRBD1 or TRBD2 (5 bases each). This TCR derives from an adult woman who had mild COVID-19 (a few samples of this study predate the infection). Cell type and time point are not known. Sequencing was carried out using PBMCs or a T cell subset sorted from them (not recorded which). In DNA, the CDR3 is TGCGCCAGCAGCCAAGAGTCCACTGGGGGCATTCAGTACTTC. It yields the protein CASSQESTGGIQYF.